Listed below are T cell receptor beta chains from one sample, sequenced in a study of T cells after yellow fever vaccination. TCRdb fed the 5' RACE reads into MiXCR, producing one record per CDR3 protein. The table lists around 310,000 distinct CDR3 sequences, about 4% of them singletons. This sample comprised PBMCs, obtained 5 days after the yellow fever booster vaccination. These receptors were collected from a man between 18 and 35 years old who received the YFV17D yellow fever vaccine. Both conserved end residues are part of each CDR3. D genes are given only for firm matches. Rows give clone size only sometimes, using once, few, many, or a class for an expanded clone.

size: few
length: 15
D: NA
V: TRBV27
J: TRBJ2-1
CDR3: CASSLRRFSYNEQFF
DNA: TGTGCCAGCAGTTTGCGGAGGTTCTCCTACAATGAGCAGTTCTTC

size: few
length: 16
D: TRBD2
V: TRBV7-2
J: TRBJ2-3
CDR3: CASSLRVTSGTDTQYF
DNA: TGTGCCAGCAGCTTACGTGTGACTAGCGGCACAGATACGCAGTATTTT

size: NA
length: 16
D: NA
V: TRBV4-3
J: TRBJ1-1
CDR3: CASSQFRDRMGTEAFF
DNA: TGCGCCAGCAGCCAATTCAGGGACCGGATGGGCACTGAAGCTTTCTTT

size: NA
length: 15
D: TRBD2
V: TRBV14
J: TRBJ2-1
CDR3: CASSQDERGANEQFF
DNA: TGTGCCAGCAGCCAAGATGAGCGGGGGGCCAATGAGCAGTTCTTC

size: few
length: 11
D: NA
V: TRBV28
J: TRBJ1-5
CDR3: CASRLYQPQHF
DNA: TGTGCCAGCAGGCTTTATCAGCCCCAGCATTTT

size: NA
length: 13
D: TRBD1
V: TRBV6-5
J: TRBJ1-2
CDR3: CASRRTGSYGYTF
DNA: TGTGCCAGCAGAAGGACAGGAAGCTATGGCTACACCTTC

size: few
length: 12
D: NA
V: TRBV20-1
J: TRBJ1-1
CDR3: CSAREGGTEAFF
DNA: TGCAGTGCTAGGGAGGGTGGCACTGAAGCTTTCTTT

size: many
length: 13
D: NA
V: TRBV7-2
J: TRBJ1-1
CDR3: CASSPGRDTEAFF
DNA: TGTGCCAGCAGCCCTGGCAGGGACACTGAAGCTTTCTTT

size: few
length: 12
D: NA
V: TRBV6-1
J: TRBJ1-2
CDR3: CASTDKPYGYTF
DNA: TGTGCCAGCACGGACAAGCCCTATGGCTACACCTTC

size: few
length: 18
D: NA
V: TRBV5-4
J: TRBJ2-4
CDR3: CASSPPRTADLAKNIQYF
DNA: TGTGCCAGCAGCCCCCCTCGGACAGCGGATCTAGCCAAAAACATTCAGTACTTC

size: few
length: 16
D: NA
V: TRBV12-3/TRBV12-4
J: TRBJ1-2
CDR3: CASSGVVSVSNYGYTF
DNA: TGTGCCAGCAGCGGGGTGGTATCGGTTTCTAACTATGGCTACACCTTC

size: NA
length: 15
D: TRBD1
V: TRBV18
J: TRBJ1-2
CDR3: CASSPSRQGGCGYTF
DNA: TGTGCCAGCTCACCTTCTCGACAGGGAGGCTGTGGCTACACCTTC

size: NA
length: 13
D: TRBD1
V: TRBV7-2
J: TRBJ1-6
CDR3: CASSLLGQSPLHF
DNA: TGTGCCAGCAGCTTACTGGGACAGTCACCCCTCCACTTT

size: NA
length: 16
D: NA
V: TRBV24-1
J: TRBJ2-3
CDR3: CATSTRGRGNTDTQYF
DNA: TGTGCCACCAGTACCAGGGGTAGGGGGAACACGGATACGCAGTATTTT

size: few
length: 16
D: NA
V: TRBV7-6
J: TRBJ1-3
CDR3: CASSLGGGISGNTIYF
DNA: TGTGCCAGCAGCTTAGGAGGGGGGATCTCTGGAAACACCATATATTTT

size: many
length: 15
D: NA
V: TRBV7-6
J: TRBJ1-4
CDR3: CASSLAPSTNEKLFF
DNA: TGTGCCAGCAGCTTAGCTCCATCAACTAATGAAAAACTGTTTTTT

size: many
length: 13
D: NA
V: TRBV7-3
J: TRBJ1-1
CDR3: CASSPGTPREAFF
DNA: TGTGCCAGCAGCCCTGGGACACCGCGGGAAGCTTTCTTT

size: NA
length: 21
D: NA
V: TRBV21-1
J: TRBJ1-1
CDR3: CASSGGKGIQIFQIMNTEAFF
DNA: TGTGCCAGCAGCGGGGGGAAAGGGATACAGATCTTCCAAATAATGAACACTGAAGCTTTCTTT

size: many
length: 14
D: NA
V: TRBV4-1
J: TRBJ1-2
CDR3: CASSQIQGDYGYTF
DNA: TGCGCCAGCAGCCAGATACAGGGTGACTATGGCTACACCTTC

size: few
length: 13
D: NA
V: TRBV10-3
J: TRBJ1-3
CDR3: CAISTGMGNTIYF
DNA: TGTGCCATCAGTACCGGGATGGGAAACACCATATATTTT

size: few
length: 13
D: TRBD2
V: TRBV7-2
J: TRBJ2-5
CDR3: CASSPGGGVAQYF
DNA: TGTGCCAGCAGCCCCGGGGGGGGAGTGGCCCAGTACTTC

size: NA
length: 18
D: TRBD2
V: TRBV7-9
J: TRBJ2-3
CDR3: CASSPRAGGRIFPDTQYF
DNA: TGTGCCAGCAGCCCTCGGGCGGGGGGCCGAATTTTTCCAGATACGCAGTATTTT

size: few
length: 16
D: NA
V: TRBV6-6
J: TRBJ1-5
CDR3: CASSSSQASSNQPQHF
DNA: TGTGCCAGCAGTTCGTCTCAGGCCTCTAGCAATCAGCCCCAGCATTTT

size: many
length: 14
D: TRBD1
V: TRBV19
J: TRBJ2-5
CDR3: CASSPGQGQETQYF
DNA: TGTGCCAGTAGTCCAGGACAGGGTCAAGAGACCCAGTACTTC

size: few
length: 14
D: NA
V: TRBV10-3
J: TRBJ2-1
CDR3: CAISEGPDYNEQFF
DNA: TGTGCCATCAGTGAGGGGCCAGACTACAATGAGCAGTTCTTC

size: many
length: 17
D: TRBD1
V: TRBV5-1
J: TRBJ2-7
CDR3: CASSVAGTGVFSYEQYF
DNA: TGCGCCAGCAGCGTAGCCGGGACAGGGGTCTTCTCCTACGAGCAGTACTTC

size: few
length: 14
D: NA
V: TRBV5-1
J: TRBJ2-5
CDR3: CASSLVGSEETQYF
DNA: TGCGCCAGCAGCTTGGTTGGGTCAGAAGAGACCCAGTACTTC

size: few
length: 15
D: NA
V: TRBV7-6
J: TRBJ2-3
CDR3: CASSFHFTRGSTQYF
DNA: TGTGCCAGCAGCTTTCACTTTACTAGGGGGAGTACGCAGTATTTT

size: many
length: 18
D: TRBD2
V: TRBV20-1
J: TRBJ2-2
CDR3: CSARDGTSGGANTGELFF
DNA: TGCAGTGCTAGAGACGGTACTAGCGGGGGCGCGAACACCGGGGAGCTGTTTTTT

size: NA
length: 13
D: NA
V: TRBV29-1
J: TRBJ1-1
CDR3: CSVGAQVDTEAFF
DNA: TGCAGCGTTGGGGCGCAAGTGGACACTGAAGCTTTCTTT

size: many
length: 18
D: TRBD2
V: TRBV10-2
J: TRBJ2-3
CDR3: CASSDLGLAGPSTDTQYF
DNA: TGCGCCAGCAGTGACCTGGGACTAGCGGGGCCTAGCACAGATACGCAGTATTTT

size: few
length: 14
D: NA
V: TRBV20-1
J: TRBJ1-2
CDR3: CSARVGQGDYGYTF
DNA: TGCAGTGCTAGAGTGGGGCAGGGCGACTATGGCTACACCTTC

size: NA
length: 16
D: NA
V: TRBV4-2
J: TRBJ2-1
CDR3: CASSQGGRGGSDEQFF
DNA: TGTGCCAGCAGCCAAGGGGGAAGAGGGGGGTCGGATGAGCAGTTCTTC

size: few
length: 15
D: NA
V: TRBV6-5
J: TRBJ2-7
CDR3: CASSYSRGSPYEQYF
DNA: TGTGCCAGCAGTTACTCTAGAGGGTCCCCCTACGAGCAGTACTTC

size: many
length: 13
D: NA
V: TRBV29-1
J: TRBJ2-3
CDR3: CSVPQGGGDTQYF
DNA: TGCAGCGTACCCCAGGGCGGAGGAGATACGCAGTATTTT

size: NA
length: 15
D: TRBD2
V: TRBV6-2/TRBV6-3
J: TRBJ2-1
CDR3: CASSYSPSGVYEQFF
DNA: TGTGCCAGCAGTTACTCGCCTAGCGGGGTCTATGAGCAGTTCTTC

size: NA
length: 15
D: NA
V: TRBV5-1
J: TRBJ2-1
CDR3: CASSLGGGAQGEQFF
DNA: TGCGCCAGCAGCTTGGGGGGCGGGGCTCAAGGGGAGCAGTTCTTC

size: many
length: 15
D: NA
V: TRBV4-1
J: TRBJ2-2
CDR3: CASSQGFRMPGELFF
DNA: TGCGCCAGCAGCCAAGGGTTCAGGATGCCCGGGGAGCTGTTTTTT

size: many
length: 16
D: NA
V: TRBV7-2
J: TRBJ1-1
CDR3: CASSLVVGQLNTEAFF
DNA: TGTGCCAGCAGCTTAGTGGTTGGACAGCTGAACACTGAAGCTTTCTTT

size: many
length: 12
D: NA
V: TRBV4-1
J: TRBJ1-1
CDR3: CASSPYGDEAFF
DNA: TGCGCCAGCAGCCCCTACGGGGACGAAGCTTTCTTT

size: few
length: 14
D: NA
V: TRBV12-3/TRBV12-4
J: TRBJ2-7
CDR3: CASTRGAVTYEQYF
DNA: TGTGCCAGCACCCGGGGAGCAGTCACCTACGAGCAGTACTTC

size: many
length: 15
D: NA
V: TRBV9
J: TRBJ1-4
CDR3: CASSSMVGQGEKLFF
DNA: TGTGCCAGCAGCTCAATGGTTGGGCAGGGTGAAAAACTGTTTTTT

size: NA
length: 16
D: TRBD1
V: TRBV4-2
J: TRBJ1-3
CDR3: CASSQADRGAGNTIYF
DNA: TGTGCCAGCAGCCAGGCCGACAGGGGGGCTGGAAACACCATATATTTT

size: few
length: 15
D: NA
V: TRBV9
J: TRBJ2-1
CDR3: CASSVAGSSLNEQFF
DNA: TGTGCCAGCAGCGTAGCCGGGAGTAGCTTAAATGAGCAGTTCTTC

size: NA
length: 15
D: NA
V: TRBV7-2
J: TRBJ2-3
CDR3: CASSLPLGGTDTQYF
DNA: TGTGCCAGCAGCTTACCCCTAGGAGGCACAGATACGCAGTATTTT

size: few
length: 15
D: NA
V: TRBV24-1
J: TRBJ2-3
CDR3: CATSDLRGGTDTQYF
DNA: TGTGCCACCAGTGATTTGAGGGGGGGCACAGATACGCAGTATTTT

size: few
length: 15
D: TRBD1
V: TRBV5-4
J: TRBJ1-6
CDR3: CASSRQGVKDSPLHF
DNA: TGTGCCAGCAGTCGACAGGGGGTCAAGGATTCACCCCTCCACTTT

size: NA
length: 15
D: TRBD1
V: TRBV7-2
J: TRBJ2-7
CDR3: CASSLRDRVFDEQYF
DNA: TGTGCCAGCAGCTTAAGGGACAGGGTGTTCGACGAGCAGTACTTC

size: few
length: 16
D: TRBD1
V: TRBV2
J: TRBJ1-2
CDR3: CARKGDRGKTNYGYTF
DNA: TGTGCCCGCAAGGGTGACAGGGGTAAGACCAACTATGGCTACACCTTC

size: many
length: 15
D: NA
V: TRBV18
J: TRBJ2-3
CDR3: CASSTRDTLPDTQYF
DNA: TGTGCCAGCTCAACCCGGGACACTCTCCCAGATACGCAGTATTTT

size: many
length: 14
D: NA
V: TRBV5-5
J: TRBJ2-3
CDR3: CASSLWGSTDTQYF
DNA: TGTGCCAGCAGCTTGTGGGGCAGCACAGATACGCAGTATTTT

size: NA
length: 15
D: TRBD1
V: TRBV12-3/TRBV12-4
J: TRBJ2-1
CDR3: CASSLTGVSYNEQFF
DNA: TGTGCCAGCAGCCTCACAGGGGTCTCCTACAATGAGCAGTTCTTC

size: few
length: 15
D: NA
V: TRBV7-9
J: TRBJ1-6
CDR3: CASSLAGVYNSPLHF
DNA: TGTGCCAGCAGCTTAGCGGGGGTGTATAATTCACCCCTCCACTTT

size: many
length: 16
D: NA
V: TRBV4-2
J: TRBJ1-5
CDR3: CASSQDTQGGNQPQHF
DNA: TGTGCCAGCAGCCAAGATACCCAGGGTGGCAATCAGCCCCAGCATTTT

size: NA
length: 13
D: NA
V: TRBV5-8
J: TRBJ1-4
CDR3: CASSLRGREKLFF
DNA: TGTGCCAGCAGCTTGCGGGGTAGGGAAAAACTGTTTTTT

size: many
length: 13
D: NA
V: TRBV5-1
J: TRBJ2-7
CDR3: CASSADNSYEQYF
DNA: TGCGCCAGCAGCGCGGACAATTCCTACGAGCAGTACTTC

size: many
length: 16
D: NA
V: TRBV29-1
J: TRBJ2-2
CDR3: CSVLVTAGVYTGELFF
DNA: TGCAGCGTTTTAGTGACGGCAGGGGTTTACACCGGGGAGCTGTTTTTT

size: many
length: 16
D: TRBD2
V: TRBV5-1
J: TRBJ2-3
CDR3: CASSGRLAGGTDTQYF
DNA: TGCGCCAGCAGCGGGCGGCTAGCGGGGGGGACAGATACGCAGTATTTT

size: many
length: 13
D: TRBD1
V: TRBV6-1
J: TRBJ1-2
CDR3: CATRQGIDYGYTF
DNA: TGTGCCACCCGACAGGGGATCGACTATGGCTACACCTTC

size: many
length: 15
D: NA
V: TRBV20-1
J: TRBJ1-6
CDR3: CSARDRPGARGPLHF
DNA: TGCAGTGCTAGAGATCGTCCAGGGGCGAGGGGACCCCTCCACTTT